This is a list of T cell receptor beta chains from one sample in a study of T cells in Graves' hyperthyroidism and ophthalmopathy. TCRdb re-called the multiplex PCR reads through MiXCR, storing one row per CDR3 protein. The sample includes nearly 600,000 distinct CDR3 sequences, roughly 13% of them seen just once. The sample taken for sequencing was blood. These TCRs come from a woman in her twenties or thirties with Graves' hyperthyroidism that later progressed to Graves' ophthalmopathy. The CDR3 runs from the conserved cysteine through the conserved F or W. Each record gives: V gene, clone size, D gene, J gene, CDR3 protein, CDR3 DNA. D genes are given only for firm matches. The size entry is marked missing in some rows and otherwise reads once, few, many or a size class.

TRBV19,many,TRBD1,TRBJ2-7,CATGTGYEQYF,TGTGCCACCGGGACAGGCTACGAGCAGTACTTC
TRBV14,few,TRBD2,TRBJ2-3,CASSQAWTSGILDTQYF,TGTGCCAGCAGCCAAGCTTGGACTAGCGGGATATTAGATACGCAGTATTTT
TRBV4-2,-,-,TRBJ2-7,CVSSQPGPGEQYF,TGTGTCAGCAGCCAACCCGGACCGGGGGAGCAGTACTTC
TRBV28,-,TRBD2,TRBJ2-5,CASSPAGVSQETQYF,TGTGCCAGCAGTCCAGCGGGAGTAAGCCAAGAGACCCAGTACTTC
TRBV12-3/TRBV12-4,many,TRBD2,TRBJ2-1,CASRPLLAGYGNEQFF,TGTGCCAGCAGGCCTTTACTAGCGGGATATGGAAATGAGCAGTTCTTC
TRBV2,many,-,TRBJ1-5,CASSENRLSNQPQHF,TGTGCCAGCAGTGAAAACCGGTTAAGCAATCAGCCCCAGCATTTT
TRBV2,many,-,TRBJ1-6,CASLAGQFNSPLHF,TGTGCCAGCCTGGCGGGGCAGTTTAATTCACCCCTCCACTTT
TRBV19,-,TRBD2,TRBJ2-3,CASAPSGRAFVDTQYF,TGTGCCAGTGCCCCTAGCGGGAGGGCTTTCGTGGATACGCAGTATTTT
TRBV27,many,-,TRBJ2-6,CASPIDGSGANVLTF,TGTGCCAGCCCTATTGACGGATCCGGGGCCAACGTCCTGACTTTC
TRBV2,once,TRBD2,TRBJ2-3,CASRRGLARLLEPDTQYF,TGTGCCAGCAGAAGGGGACTAGCGAGACTGTTGGAGCCAGATACGCAGTATTTT
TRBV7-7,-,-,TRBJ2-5,CASSSRGPDQETQYF,TGTGCTAGCAGCTCCCGAGGGCCCGACCAAGAGACCCAGTACTTC
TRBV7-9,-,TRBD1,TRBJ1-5,CASSKDRGQGASNQPQHF,TGTGCCAGCAGCAAGGACAGGGGGCAGGGGGCGAGCAATCAGCCCCAGCATTTT
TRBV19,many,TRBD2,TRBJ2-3,CASSPRTSGSSADTQYF,TGTGCCAGTAGTCCAAGGACTAGCGGGAGTTCGGCAGATACGCAGTATTTT
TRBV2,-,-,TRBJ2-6,CASSVESSGANVLTF,TGTGCCAGCAGTGTCGAGAGCTCTGGGGCCAACGTCCTGACTTTC